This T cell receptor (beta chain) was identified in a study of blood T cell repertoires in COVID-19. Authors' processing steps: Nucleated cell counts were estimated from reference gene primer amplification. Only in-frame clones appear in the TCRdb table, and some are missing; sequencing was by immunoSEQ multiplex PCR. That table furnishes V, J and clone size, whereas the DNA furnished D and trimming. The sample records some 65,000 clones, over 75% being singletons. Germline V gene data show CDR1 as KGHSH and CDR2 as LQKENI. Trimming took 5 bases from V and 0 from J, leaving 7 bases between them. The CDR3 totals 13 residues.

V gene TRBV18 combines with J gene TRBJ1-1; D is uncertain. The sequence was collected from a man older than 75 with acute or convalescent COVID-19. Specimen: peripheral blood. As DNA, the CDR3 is TGTGCCAGCTCAATCGACTTGAACACTGAAGCTTTCTTT. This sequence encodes CASSIDLNTEAFF.